This entry lists 3 T cell receptor beta chains sequenced from one sample in a study of shared clonotypes between healthy human individuals. The repertoire was sequenced with immunoSEQ multiplex PCR; TCRdb's copy has only in-frame clones and lacks some. In the table there are about 470,000 clones, more than 75% of which are singletons. Sequencing input: PBMCs. Receptors originate from a woman in her forties in good health. Some clones in this sample may be carry-over from other donors' samples.

This chain connects TRBV30 to TRBJ2-7; 8 nucleotides line up with TRBD1. V shed 6 bases and J 6 bases; nucleotides not matched to a gene: 16. From germline, CDR1 is GTSNPN and CDR2 SVGIG (reference sequence). This CDR3 has 15 residues. CDR3 protein: CACNQMASGGGEQYF. Written as DNA, the CDR3 is TGTGCCTGCAACCAAATGGCCTCAGGGGGCGGCGAGCAGTACTTC.

This clone was seen a handful of times. The CDR3 coding sequence is TGTGCCAGCAGTTTCCGGGCCGGGGTTACGACCTTCTTT. Translation: CASSFRAGVTTFF. This chain joins TRBV27 and TRBJ1-1; D is uncertain. Germline CDR1 is MNHEY and CDR2 is SMNVEV (reference sequence). This CDR3 spans 13 amino acids. Trimming cost V 3 bases and J 14 bases, with 19 bases left between them.

The gene calls are TRBV6-5 and TRBJ2-5; D not resolved. Germline loops: CDR1 MNHEY, CDR2 SVGAGI. With 6 bases removed from V and 2 bases from J, the gap between germline ends came to 7 bases. This CDR3 has 12 residues. DNA of the CDR3: TGTGCCAGCAGGAGAGCACAAGAGACCCAGTACTTC. Protein product: CASRRAQETQYF.